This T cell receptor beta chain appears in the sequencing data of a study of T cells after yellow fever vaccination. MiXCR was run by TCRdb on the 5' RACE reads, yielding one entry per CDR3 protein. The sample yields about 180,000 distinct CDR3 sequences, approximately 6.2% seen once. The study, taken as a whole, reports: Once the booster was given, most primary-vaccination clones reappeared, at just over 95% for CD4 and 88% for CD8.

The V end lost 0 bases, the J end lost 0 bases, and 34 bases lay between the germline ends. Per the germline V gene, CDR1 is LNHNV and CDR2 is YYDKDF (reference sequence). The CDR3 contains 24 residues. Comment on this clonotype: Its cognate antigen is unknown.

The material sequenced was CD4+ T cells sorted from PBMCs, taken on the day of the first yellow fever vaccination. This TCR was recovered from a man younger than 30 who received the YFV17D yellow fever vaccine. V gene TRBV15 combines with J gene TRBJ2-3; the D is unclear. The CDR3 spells CATSRDVSSPVRHQKGPSTDTQYF. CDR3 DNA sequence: TGTGCCACCAGCAGAGATGTTTCGTCCCCCGTCAGACACCAGAAAGGTCCTAGCACAGATACGCAGTATTTT.